This is a list of T cell receptor beta chains from one sample in a study of human thymus T cells. Assay used: immunoSEQ multiplex PCR; TCRdb lists only in-frame clones, some missing. The table includes roughly 60,000 clones, 94% detected once. Specimen: blood. The receptors stem from a boy under three years old with a congenital heart defect but otherwise immunologically healthy. Both conserved end residues are part of each CDR3. A D gene is named only where the DNA matches it firmly. The size of a clone is reported for some rows only, either as once, few or many, or as a class for expanded clones.

j_gene	v_gene	d_gene	abundance	CDR3aa	CDR3nt
TRBJ2-1	TRBV10-3	TRBD2	-	CAISESSKPGGSNEQFF	TGTGCCATCAGTGAGTCGAGTAAACCCGGGGGGAGCAATGAGCAGTTCTTC
TRBJ1-1	TRBV5-4	-	-	CASSSPGVLMNTEAFF	TGTGCCAGCAGCTCCCCCGGGGTCCTCATGAACACTGAAGCTTTCTTT
TRBJ2-7	TRBV9	TRBD1	-	CASGRDRNYEQYF	TGTGCCAGCGGCCGGGACAGGAATTACGAGCAGTACTTC
TRBJ2-1	TRBV29-1	TRBD2	-	CSASLLAGGPDEQFF	TGCAGCGCCTCCCTCCTAGCGGGAGGGCCGGATGAGCAGTTCTTC
TRBJ2-7	TRBV28	-	-	CASSSPGLRGLYEQYF	TGTGCCAGCAGTTCCCCCGGGTTAAGGGGACTCTACGAGCAGTACTTC
TRBJ2-3	TRBV11-2	-	-	CASSLGTNTDTQYF	TGTGCCAGCAGCTTAGGGACTAACACAGATACGCAGTATTTT
TRBJ1-1	TRBV6-5	-	-	CASSYSTVYSEAFF	TGTGCCAGCAGTTACTCGACGGTGTATAGTGAAGCTTTCTTT
TRBJ2-1	TRBV6-5	TRBD2	-	CASSPPGGTYNEQFF	TGTGCCAGCAGCCCACCCGGGGGGACCTACAATGAGCAGTTCTTC
TRBJ2-7	TRBV12-2	-	-	CASRLEGQGYSEQYF	TGTGCAAGTCGCTTAGAGGGGCAGGGTTATAGCGAGCAGTACTTC
TRBJ1-4	TRBV7-9	TRBD1	-	CASSSGTGNEKLFF	TGTGCCAGCAGCTCAGGGACAGGGAATGAAAAACTGTTTTTT
TRBJ2-1	TRBV9	-	-	CASSVEVRADNEQFF	TGTGCCAGCAGCGTAGAGGTTCGGGCGGACAATGAGCAGTTCTTC
TRBJ2-1	TRBV4-1	-	-	CASSQVHVQGGYNEQFF	TGCGCCAGCAGCCAAGTCCATGTGCAGGGGGGGTACAATGAGCAGTTCTTC
TRBJ2-1	TRBV5-1	TRBD2	-	CASSSLAGSSYNEQFF	TGCGCCAGCAGCTCCTTAGCGGGGAGCTCCTACAATGAGCAGTTCTTC
TRBJ2-1	TRBV7-7	TRBD1	-	CASRGWWARYNEQFF	TGTGCTAGCAGGGGGTGGTGGGCAAGATACAATGAGCAGTTCTTC
TRBJ2-7	TRBV5-1	TRBD2	-	CASSPWTSGVPYEQYF	TGCGCCAGCAGCCCCTGGACTAGCGGGGTCCCCTACGAGCAGTACTTC
TRBJ2-2	TRBV19	TRBD2	-	CASSTTGTSGRGWELFF	TGTGCCAGTAGTACAACCGGGACTAGCGGGAGAGGCTGGGAGCTGTTTTTT
TRBJ2-1	TRBV9	TRBD1	-	CASSGPGQGAYNEQFF	TGTGCCAGCAGCGGCCCCGGTCAGGGGGCTTACAATGAGCAGTTCTTC
TRBJ1-2	TRBV10-1	TRBD1	-	CASSESAGGYGYTF	TGCGCCAGCAGTGAGTCGGCAGGGGGATATGGCTACACCTTC
TRBJ1-3	TRBV27	-	-	CASSLRAGWGNTIYF	TGTGCCAGCAGTTTAAGGGCAGGGTGGGGAAACACCATATATTTT
TRBJ2-7	TRBV28	TRBD2	once	CASRGGSAGGKQYF	TGTGCCAGCAGGGGAGGATCAGCGGGAGGGAAGCAGTACTTC
TRBJ2-3	TRBV9	TRBD2	-	CASSVVIAGGTDTQYF	TGTGCCAGCAGCGTAGTGATAGCGGGGGGGACAGATACGCAGTATTTT
TRBJ1-6	TRBV30	-	-	CAWSLTGTVHSPLHF	TGTGCCTGGAGCCTCACCGGGACGGTGCATTCACCCCTCCACTTT
TRBJ2-3	TRBV10-1	TRBD2	-	CASGYGGITDTQYF	TGCGCCAGCGGGTACGGGGGGATCACAGATACGCAGTATTTT
TRBJ1-1	TRBV7-5	-	-	CARSYNLIGAVWDTEAFF	TGTGCCAGAAGCTATAACCTCATTGGGGCGGTCTGGGACACTGAAGCTTTCTTT
TRBJ2-6	TRBV5-4	-	once	CASSLGRARTGANVLTF	TGTGCCAGCAGCTTGGGTAGGGCGAGAACTGGGGCCAACGTCCTGACTTTC
TRBJ2-7	TRBV6-1	TRBD1	-	CASSEGTGAYEQYF	TGTGCCAGCAGTGAAGGGACAGGGGCCTACGAGCAGTACTTC
TRBJ2-4	TRBV4-2	-	-	CASSQDGLAKNIQYF	TGTGCCAGCAGCCAAGATGGACTAGCCAAAAACATTCAGTACTTC
TRBJ2-1	TRBV28	TRBD1	-	CASRPGQGAWNEQFF	TGTGCCAGCAGACCAGGACAGGGGGCATGGAATGAGCAGTTCTTC
TRBJ2-7	TRBV28	-	-	CASSFLLREQYF	TGTGCCAGCAGTTTCCTACTGAGGGAGCAGTACTTC
TRBJ1-1	TRBV5-1	-	-	CASSLLSGLVTEAFF	TGCGCCAGCAGCTTGCTGTCAGGGTTGGTCACTGAAGCTTTCTTT
TRBJ1-5	TRBV19	-	-	CASSWTDNQPQHF	TGTGCCAGTAGCTGGACGGACAATCAGCCCCAGCATTTT
TRBJ2-2	TRBV4-3	-	-	CASSQLVSSNTGELFF	TGCGCCAGCAGCCAATTGGTCTCCTCAAACACCGGGGAGCTGTTTTTT
TRBJ2-2	TRBV5-4	-	-	CASSLARNTGELFF	TGTGCCAGCAGCTTAGCTAGAAACACCGGGGAGCTGTTTTTT
TRBJ1-1	TRBV7-9	-	once	CASSLDGGRRTEAFF	TGTGCCAGCAGCTTAGATGGGGGGCGGAGGACTGAAGCTTTCTTT
TRBJ2-5	TRBV7-2	-	-	CASTLTWGRETQYF	TGTGCCAGCACCTTAACCTGGGGGCGAGAGACCCAGTACTTC
TRBJ1-2	TRBV25-1	TRBD1	-	CASSSVRGRGGYTF	TGTGCCAGCAGTTCGGTTAGGGGGCGCGGTGGCTACACCTTC
TRBJ2-1	TRBV7-8	TRBD2	-	CASSLTGGVYNEQFF	TGTGCCAGCAGTTTAACGGGGGGTGTCTACAATGAGCAGTTCTTC
TRBJ2-7	TRBV21-1	-	-	CASSTQIQYEQYF	TGTGCCAGCAGCACCCAAATTCAGTACGAGCAGTACTTC
TRBJ2-4	TRBV28	-	-	CASSSLMEGGGKNIQYF	TGTGCCAGCAGTTCCCTTATGGAGGGTGGGGGCAAAAACATTCAGTACTTC
TRBJ1-1	TRBV6-5	-	-	CASSYSGGTEAFF	TGTGCCAGCAGTTACTCGGGGGGCACTGAAGCTTTCTTT
TRBJ2-3	TRBV4-2	-	-	CASSHGSEYTDTQYF	TGTGCCAGCAGCCATGGGTCAGAATACACAGATACGCAGTATTTT
TRBJ2-2	TRBV5-6	-	medium-sized	CASSFSGELFF	TGTGCCAGCAGCTTTTCCGGGGAGCTGTTTTTT
TRBJ2-2	TRBV5-6	-	-	CASSLGPLLFF	TGTGCCAGCAGCTTGGGGCCACTGCTGTTTTTT
TRBJ2-6	TRBV19	-	-	CASRISLLYSGANVLTF	TGTGCCAGTAGGATCAGTCTTCTCTACTCTGGGGCCAACGTCCTGACTTTC
TRBJ1-2	TRBV7-9	-	-	CASFGAFYGYTF	TGTGCCAGCTTCGGGGCCTTCTATGGCTACACCTTC
TRBJ1-2	TRBV5-6	TRBD1	-	CASSSAQGLYGYTF	TGTGCCAGCAGCTCCGCACAGGGGTTGTATGGCTACACCTTC
TRBJ2-2	TRBV11-3	TRBD2	-	CASSLRLADTGELFF	TGTGCCAGCAGCTTAAGGCTAGCGGACACCGGGGAGCTGTTTTTT
TRBJ1-1	TRBV7-6	-	-	CASSPTGNTEAFF	TGTGCCAGCAGCCCCACAGGGAACACTGAAGCTTTCTTT
TRBJ2-7	TRBV2	-	-	CASSGPQKAYEQYF	TGTGCCAGCAGCGGGCCCCAGAAGGCTTACGAGCAGTACTTC
TRBJ2-7	TRBV6-6	-	-	CASSYSVRVAYEQYF	TGTGCCAGCAGTTACTCGGTCCGGGTGGCCTACGAGCAGTACTTC
TRBJ2-3	TRBV5-1	TRBD2	-	CASSLAGTSDHTDTQYF	TGCGCCAGCAGCTTGGCCGGGACTAGCGACCACACAGATACGCAGTATTTT
TRBJ2-7	TRBV7-2	TRBD2	-	CASSYTGTSSYEQYF	TGTGCCAGCAGTTACACCGGGACTAGCTCCTACGAGCAGTACTTC
TRBJ2-7	TRBV10-1	-	few	CASSRDIRPYEQYF	TGCGCCAGCAGCCGGGACATTCGTCCCTACGAGCAGTACTTC
TRBJ1-6	TRBV2	-	-	CASSLQDSPLHF	TGTGCCAGCAGTCTACAAGATTCACCCCTCCACTTT
TRBJ1-4	TRBV5-4	TRBD1	-	CASSLRTGTNEKLFF	TGTGCCAGCAGCTTACGGACAGGGACTAATGAAAAACTGTTTTTT
TRBJ2-7	TRBV19	-	-	CASQDVGGRTYEQYF	TGTGCCAGTCAAGATGTTGGGGGAAGGACCTACGAGCAGTACTTC
TRBJ2-7	TRBV6-8	-	-	CASECHYEQYF	TGTGCCAGCGAGTGCCACTACGAGCAGTACTTC